These 21 T cell receptor beta chains were all obtained from the same sample, sequenced in a study of T cell responses to AZD1222 COVID-19 vaccine. Assay used: immunoSEQ multiplex PCR; TCRdb lists only in-frame clones, some missing. The sample includes 150,000 to 200,000 clones, about 91% of them seen just once. The sequencing used peripheral blood, collected on day 0 of AZD1222 vaccination. These receptor sequences come from an adult in good health.

This chain joins TRBV29-1 and TRBJ2-1; D gene unclear. This CDR3 contains 14 residues. V lost 4 bases and J lost 1, with 11 bases in between. Germline V CDR1 and CDR2: SQVTM, ANQGSEA. The CDR3 DNA follows: TGCAGCGTTGGTCAGATCTTATCCTACAATGAGCAGTTCTTC. It specifies CSVGQILSYNEQFF.

The CDR3 coding sequence is TGTGCCAGCAGTTCGACAGGGGAAAGTGGCTACACCTTC. Its protein product is CASSSTGESGYTF. V usage is TRBV6-2 or TRBV6-3 and J usage is TRBJ1-2, with TRBD1 matching over 8 bases. This CDR3 is built from 13 residues. V was clipped by 4 bases and J by 7 bases; unmatched bases: 5. CDR1 and CDR2 (germline): MNHEY, SVGEGT.

The chain links TRBV28 to TRBJ1-1, with 9 bases matching TRBD1. The junction had 11 bases not matched to a gene; V was cut back by 6 bases and J by 6 bases. Germline CDR1 MDHEN, CDR2 SYDVKM. The CDR3 loop spans 15 amino acids. Here the CDR3 DNA reads TGTGCCAGCAGCCCGGGGACAGGGATCAGCCCTGAAGCTTTCTTT. Its protein is CASSPGTGISPEAFF.

The V gene is TRBV25-1, the J gene TRBJ1-6; perhaps TRBD1 as D (5 bases). Germline V CDR1 and CDR2: MGHDK, SYGVNS. Trimming removed 1 base from V and 7 bases from J, with 8 bases in between. CDR3 length equals 14 residues. The CDR3: CASSESGGNSPLHF. CDR3 in DNA: TGTGCCAGCAGTGAATCGGGGGGGAATTCACCCCTCCACTTT.

The chain carries TRBV2 and TRBJ1-2; 8 positions agree with TRBD1. V shed 10 bases and J 4 bases; nucleotides not matched to a gene: 8. Germline values: CDR1 SNHLY, CDR2 FYNNEI. The CDR3 is made up of 13 amino acids. The CDR3 region is CATLTGVGYGYTF. The DNA of the CDR3 is TGTGCCACCCTGACAGGGGTTGGCTATGGCTACACCTTC.

The V gene is TRBV6-4, the J gene TRBJ2-7, with D perhaps TRBD1 (6 bases). V lost 2 bases to trimming and J lost 2 bases, with 13 bases between them. Looked up from germline, CDR1 is MRHNA and CDR2 is SNTAGT. This CDR3 region has 15 residues. CDR3 sequence reads: CASSDKDSITYEQYF. The DNA for the CDR3 is TGTGCCAGCAGTGACAAGGACAGCATAACCTACGAGCAGTACTTC.

This clone was picked up a small number of times. This chain connects TRBV28 to TRBJ1-5, with D perhaps TRBD1 (5 bases). Germline-derived CDR1 and CDR2 are MDHEN and SYDVKM. Trimming took off 5 bases at V and 6 bases at J, with 14 bases between the two ends. The CDR3 spans 14 residues. The CDR3 loop is CASSPPQGSQPQHF. Here the CDR3 DNA reads TGTGCCAGCAGTCCCCCGCAGGGTAGTCAGCCCCAGCATTTT.

This rearrangement joins TRBV27 to TRBJ2-7; D may be TRBD1 (6 bases). The V end lost 5 bases, the J end lost 0 bases, and 14 bases lay between the germline ends. Per the germline V gene, CDR1 is MNHEY and CDR2 is SMNVEV (reference sequence). This CDR3 is 15 amino acids long. The CDR3 DNA reads TGTGCCAGCAGTCCAGACAGGACCTCCTCCTACGAGCAGTACTTC. This sequence encodes CASSPDRTSSYEQYF.

Here the CDR3 DNA reads TGTGCTAGTGGTCCAAGACGGAGCTCTGGAAACACCATATATTTT. Translating it yields CASGPRRSSGNTIYF. V and J are TRBV12-5 and TRBJ1-3; D gene ambiguous. Looked up from germline, CDR1 is LGHNT and CDR2 is FRNRAP. Deletions cut 5 bases from V and 0 bases from J, with 11 bases between. This CDR3 is built from 15 residues.

On this clone itself: Germline is not matched at one junction end, which may reflect a read error. V and J are TRBV6-5 and TRBJ2-7; D is perhaps TRBD2 (6 bases). From germline, CDR1 is MNHEY and CDR2 SVGAGI. The CDR3 loop spans 13 amino acids. DNA of the CDR3: TGTGCCAGCAGTTATGACGGCGGGTGGACTACCGGATTC. Its translation is CASSYDGGWTTGF.

This clone was seen a handful of times. The chain recombines TRBV7-9 with TRBJ2-5; 7 nucleotides match TRBD1. This CDR3 is built from 16 residues. Losses at the gene ends were 1 base for V and 3 bases for J; bases not matched to a gene: 8. From germline, CDR1 is SEHNR and CDR2 FQNEAQ (reference sequence). The CDR3 DNA sequence: TGTGCCAGCAGCTTAGATTCGGCAGGGGGAAAAGAGACCCAGTACTTC. This encodes CASSLDSAGGKETQYF.

In this sample, this clone turned up once. The V and J genes are TRBV5-1 and TRBJ2-1, with TRBD2 matching over 13 bases. The CDR3 loop spans 14 amino acids. Unmatched junction bases numbered 4, after V lost 4 bases and J lost 9 bases. Germline V lookup: CDR1 SGHRS, CDR2 YFSETQ. DNA for the CDR3: TGCGCCAGCAGCGTGGGACTAGCGGGAACTGAGCAGTTCTTC. This encodes CASSVGLAGTEQFF. Using reference TRBV5-1 and TRBJ2-1 for the parts outside the CDR3, the full variable domain is KAGVTQTPRYLIKTRGQQVTLSCSPISGHRSVSWYQQTPGQGLQFLFEYFSETQRNKGNFPGRFSGRQFSNSRSEMNVSTLELGDSALYLCASSVGLAGTEQFFGPGTRLTVL.

The chain couples TRBV3-1 (or the pseudogene TRBV3-2) to TRBJ2-3; tentative D call: TRBD2 (7 bases). Trimming shortened V by 0 bases and J by 10 bases, and 17 bases separated the two germline ends. The CDR3 extends over 15 amino acids. From germline, CDR1 is LGHDT and CDR2 YNNKEL (reference sequence). CDR3 amino acids: CASSQDAGATVAQYF. The DNA of the CDR3 is TGTGCCAGCAGCCAAGATGCGGGGGCCACAGTGGCGCAGTATTTT.

V gene TRBV28 combines with J gene TRBJ2-7, with 11 bases that match TRBD2. V trimming: 1 base; J trimming: 3 bases; junction bases outside the gene matches: 14. Germline V gives CDR1 MDHEN, CDR2 SYDVKM. The length of the CDR3 is 19 residues. CDR3 protein: CASSLYPPLLAGAYYEQYF. The CDR3 DNA reads TGTGCCAGCAGTTTATACCCCCCCCTACTAGCGGGAGCCTACTACGAGCAGTACTTC.

The chain has TRBV2 and TRBJ2-5; D may correspond to TRBD1 or TRBD2 (5 bases each). Trimming stripped 0 bases from V and 2 bases from J, with 7 bases between. This CDR3 contains 14 residues. The V gene's germline CDR1 is SNHLY and CDR2 FYNNEI. CDR3 DNA: TGTGCCAGCAGTGAAGCGGGGGTACAAGAGACCCAGTACTTC. Amino acid sequence: CASSEAGVQETQYF.

This clone was observed once. The chain uses TRBV7-3 and TRBJ2-5, with TRBD1 identical over 9 bases. Unmatched junction bases numbered 0, after V lost 2 bases and J lost 5 bases. Germline assignment: CDR1 SGHTA and CDR2 FQGTGA. There are 13 residues in the CDR3. The CDR3 nucleotides read TGTGCCAGCAGCTTAGGGACAGGGGAGACCCAGTACTTC. Amino acids: CASSLGTGETQYF.

The V and J genes are TRBV2 and TRBJ2-7; TRBD1 agrees at 7 bases. Germline-derived CDR1 and CDR2 are SNHLY and FYNNEI. CDR3 length: 15 amino acids. Losses at the gene ends were 6 bases for V and 4 bases for J; bases not matched to a gene: 12. The CDR3 here is CASRPDRVGGYEQYF. The CDR3 coding sequence is TGTGCCAGCAGGCCCGACAGGGTAGGAGGATACGAGCAGTACTTC.

The chain recombines TRBV19 with TRBJ2-7, with 8 bases that match TRBD1. Germline V lookup: CDR1 LNHDA, CDR2 SQIVND (reference sequence). Trimming at V came to 10 bases and at J to 0 bases, leaving 8 bases not matched to a gene. CDR3 length: 14 amino acids. The CDR3 region is CATLDRGHSYEQYF. The CDR3 DNA sequence: TGTGCCACTCTCGACAGGGGCCACTCCTACGAGCAGTACTTC.

The chain recombines TRBV18 with TRBJ2-7; D unclear. This CDR3 contains 14 residues. With 6 bases removed from V and 1 base from J, the gap between germline ends came to 13 bases. From germline, CDR1 is KGHSH and CDR2 LQKENI. Here the CDR3 reads CASSVVGQSYEQYF. CDR3 sequence (DNA): TGTGCCAGCTCCGTAGTCGGTCAGTCCTACGAGCAGTACTTC.

The rearrangement links TRBV28 to TRBJ1-1; 8 bases agree with TRBD1. This CDR3 comprises 14 residues. J was trimmed by 4 bases and V by 3 bases; bases with no gene match: 4. CDR1 and CDR2 (germline): MDHEN, SYDVKM. CDR3 nucleotide sequence: TGTGCCAGCAGTTTCAGGGGGCGCGGCACTGAAGCTTTCTTT. Translation: CASSFRGRGTEAFF.

This sequence joins TRBV9 and TRBJ2-7; the D call may be TRBD1 or TRBD2 (5 bases each). The CDR3 totals 15 residues. Germline V gives CDR1 SGDLS, CDR2 YYNGEE. The germline V and J ends were trimmed by 4 bases and 2 bases, with 16 bases remaining between them. The chain's CDR3 is CASSRSGDGTYEQYF. CDR3 DNA sequence: TGTGCCAGCAGCAGATCCGGGGACGGTACCTACGAGCAGTACTTC.